Listed here is a single T cell receptor beta chain. The antigen is not known. From germline, CDR1 is SGHAT and CDR2 FQDESV (reference sequence). Trimming left V 2 bases short and J 0 bases short, with 16 bases between. This CDR3 has 18 residues. This sample is drawn from a study of early T cells in non-severe SARS-CoV-2 infection. Study-level background: Unsorted whole blood bulk RNA was sequenced, with unpaired chains. Study outcomes and limitations: There was a bias toward anti-spike CD8 responses in VDJdb matching, which missed private and CD4 specificities.

Each single cDNA molecule received a unique molecular identifier. TCRdb reprocessed the 5' RACE reads with MiXCR, giving one entry per CDR3 protein. This table has roughly 70,000 distinct CDR3 sequences, roughly an eighth appearing once. Sequencing was performed on whole blood. This TCR was recovered from an adult who was a healthcare worker with PCR-confirmed SARS-CoV-2 infection or an uninfected control (not recorded which). The chain links TRBV11-1 to TRBJ2-2, with D perhaps given as TRBD1 or TRBD2 (5 bases each). CDR3 sequence (DNA): TGTGCCAGCAGCTTATTTCCCAGGGAGTCTTCGAACACCGGGGAGCTGTTTTTT. Translating gives CASSLFPRESSNTGELFF.